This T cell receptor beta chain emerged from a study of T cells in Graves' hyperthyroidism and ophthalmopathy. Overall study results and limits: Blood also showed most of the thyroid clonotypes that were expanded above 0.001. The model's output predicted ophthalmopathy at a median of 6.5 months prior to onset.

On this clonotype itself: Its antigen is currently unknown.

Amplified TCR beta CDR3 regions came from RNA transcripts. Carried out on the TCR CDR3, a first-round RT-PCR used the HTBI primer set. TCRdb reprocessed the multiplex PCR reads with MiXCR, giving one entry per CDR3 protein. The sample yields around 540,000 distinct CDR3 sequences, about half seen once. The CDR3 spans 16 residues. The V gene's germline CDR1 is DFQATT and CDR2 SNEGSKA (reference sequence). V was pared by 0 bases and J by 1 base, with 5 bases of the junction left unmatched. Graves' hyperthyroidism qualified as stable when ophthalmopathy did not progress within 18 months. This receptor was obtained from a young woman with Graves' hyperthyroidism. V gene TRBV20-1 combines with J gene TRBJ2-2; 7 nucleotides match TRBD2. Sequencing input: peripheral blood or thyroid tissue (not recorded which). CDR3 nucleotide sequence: TGCAGTGCTAGAGATGGTGAGCGGGAGAACACCGGGGAGCTGTTTTTT. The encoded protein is CSARDGERENTGELFF.